This T cell receptor (beta chain) derives from a study of vaccination effects on CD4 cells after COVID-19. Profiling relied on immunoSEQ multiplex PCR, and the TCRdb table lists in-frame clones only, not all of them. The sample lists about 30,000 clones, 65% occurring once. The culture ran for 10 days before CD4+ T cells were isolated. The CDR3 is made up of 12 amino acids. Trimming pared 6 bases from V and 0 bases from J, leaving 5 bases between. Germline V CDR1 and CDR2: SGHAT, FQNNGV. A remark on this clone: Its antigen is unknown.

The origin of this receptor is a human donor who received a COVID-19 vaccine. Material: CD4+ T cells from PBMCs cultured without peptide, obtained before COVID-19 vaccination. This chain connects TRBV11-2 to TRBJ2-5, with no clear D. The CDR3 DNA sequence: TGTGCCAGCAGACAGTACCAAGAGACCCAGTACTTC. Translated, it gives CASRQYQETQYF.